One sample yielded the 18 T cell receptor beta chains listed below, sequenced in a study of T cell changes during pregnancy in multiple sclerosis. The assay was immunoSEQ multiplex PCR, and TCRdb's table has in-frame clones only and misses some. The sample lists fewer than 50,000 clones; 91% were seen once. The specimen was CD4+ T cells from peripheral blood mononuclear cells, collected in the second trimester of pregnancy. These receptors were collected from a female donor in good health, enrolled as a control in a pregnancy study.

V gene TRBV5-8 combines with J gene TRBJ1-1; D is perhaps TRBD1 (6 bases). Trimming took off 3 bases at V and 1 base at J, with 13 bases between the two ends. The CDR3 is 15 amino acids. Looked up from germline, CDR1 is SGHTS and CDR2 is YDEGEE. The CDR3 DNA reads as TGTGCCAGCAGCTATCGACAGGTTACGAACACTGAAGCTTTCTTT. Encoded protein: CASSYRQVTNTEAFF.

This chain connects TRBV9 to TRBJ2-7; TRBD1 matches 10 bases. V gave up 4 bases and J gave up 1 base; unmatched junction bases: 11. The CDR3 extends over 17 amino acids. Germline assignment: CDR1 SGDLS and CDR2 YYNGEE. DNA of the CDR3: TGTGCCAGCAGCAAAACAGAACGGGACAGGGGTTCCTACGAGCAGTACTTC. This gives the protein CASSKTERDRGSYEQYF.

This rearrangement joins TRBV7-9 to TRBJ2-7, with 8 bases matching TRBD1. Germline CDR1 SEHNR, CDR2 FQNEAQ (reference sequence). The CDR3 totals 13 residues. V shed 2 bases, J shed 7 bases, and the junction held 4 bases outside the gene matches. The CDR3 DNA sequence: TGTGCCAGCAGCTTAAAGGACAGGGTTGAGCAGTACTTC. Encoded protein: CASSLKDRVEQYF. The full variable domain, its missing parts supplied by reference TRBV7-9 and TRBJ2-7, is DTGVSQNPRHKITKRGQNVTFRCDPISEHNRLYWYRQTLGQGPEFLTYFQNEAQLEKSRLLSDRFSAERPKGSFSTLEIQRTEQGDSAMYLCASSLKDRVEQYFGPGTRLTVT.

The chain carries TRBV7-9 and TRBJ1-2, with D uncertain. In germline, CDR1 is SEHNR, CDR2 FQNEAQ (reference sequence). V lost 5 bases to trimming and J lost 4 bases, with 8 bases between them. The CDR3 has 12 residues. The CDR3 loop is CASSREIYGYTF. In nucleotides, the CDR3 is TGTGCCAGCAGCCGGGAGATCTATGGCTACACCTTC.

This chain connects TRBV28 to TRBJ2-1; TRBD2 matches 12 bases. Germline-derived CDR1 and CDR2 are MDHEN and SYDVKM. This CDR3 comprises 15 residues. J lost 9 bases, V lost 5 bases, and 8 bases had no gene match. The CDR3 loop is CASSPLAGGRSEQFF. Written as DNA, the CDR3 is TGTGCCAGCAGTCCCCTAGCGGGGGGGCGGTCTGAGCAGTTCTTC.

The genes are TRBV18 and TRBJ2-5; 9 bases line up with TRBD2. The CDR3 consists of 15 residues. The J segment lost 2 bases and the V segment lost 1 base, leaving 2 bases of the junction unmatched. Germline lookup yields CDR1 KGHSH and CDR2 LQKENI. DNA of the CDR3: TGTGCCAGCTCACCACTCGCGGGGGGGCAAGAGACCCAGTACTTC. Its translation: CASSPLAGGQETQYF.

CDR3 nucleotides: TGTGCCAGCAAAGCAGTCGGGGGAGATTTTCTTGGCTACACCTTC. It translates to CASKAVGGDFLGYTF. The chain carries TRBV6-1 and TRBJ1-2; possibly TRBD1 for D (5 bases). Trimming pared 7 bases from V and 7 bases from J, leaving 22 bases between. From germline, CDR1 is MNHNS and CDR2 SASEGT. The CDR3 is 15 residues long.

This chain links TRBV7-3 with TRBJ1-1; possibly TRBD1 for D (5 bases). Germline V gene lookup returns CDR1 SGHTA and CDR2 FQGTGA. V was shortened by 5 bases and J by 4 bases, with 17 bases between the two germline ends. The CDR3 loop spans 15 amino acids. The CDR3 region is CASSPKRGGITEAFF. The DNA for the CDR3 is TGTGCCAGCAGCCCTAAGCGGGGGGGGATCACTGAAGCTTTCTTT.

CDR3 DNA sequence: TGTGCCAGCAGCTTAATGGGATGGGAGGGCACAGATACGCAGTATTTT. It specifies CASSLMGWEGTDTQYF. The chain recombines TRBV7-3 with TRBJ2-3; D might be TRBD2 (6 bases). CDR1 is SGHTA and CDR2 is FQGTGA in the germline V gene. CDR3 length: 16 residues. Trimming stripped 1 base from V and 1 base from J, with 12 bases between. Complete variable domain (other parts from reference TRBV7-3 and TRBJ2-3): GAGVSQTPSNKVTEKGKYVELRCDPISGHTALYWYRQSLGQGPEFLIYFQGTGAADDSGLPNDRFFAVRPEGSVSTLKIQRTERGDSAVYLCASSLMGWEGTDTQYFGPGTRLTVL.

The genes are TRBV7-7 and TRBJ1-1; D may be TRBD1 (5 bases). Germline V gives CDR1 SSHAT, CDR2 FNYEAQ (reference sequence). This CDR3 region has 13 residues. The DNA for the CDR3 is TGTGCAAGAATGGCAGGGAAAAACACTGAAGCTTTCTTT. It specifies CARMAGKNTEAFF.

The CDR3 reads CAISESKQANTIYF. In DNA form, the CDR3 reads TGTGCCATCAGTGAGTCGAAACAGGCAAACACCATATATTTT. The J gene is TRBJ1-3, the V gene TRBV10-3; tentatively, D is TRBD1 (5 bases). This CDR3 has 14 residues. CDR1 is ENHRY and CDR2 is SYGVKD in the germline V gene. The V and J ends lost 0 bases and 6 bases respectively, with 9 bases between them.

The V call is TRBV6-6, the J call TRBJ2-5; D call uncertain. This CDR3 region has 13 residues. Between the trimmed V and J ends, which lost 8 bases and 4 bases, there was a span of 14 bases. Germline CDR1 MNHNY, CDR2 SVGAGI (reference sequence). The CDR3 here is CASGPITRETQYF. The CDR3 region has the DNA TGTGCCAGCGGGCCGATCACACGAGAGACCCAGTACTTC.

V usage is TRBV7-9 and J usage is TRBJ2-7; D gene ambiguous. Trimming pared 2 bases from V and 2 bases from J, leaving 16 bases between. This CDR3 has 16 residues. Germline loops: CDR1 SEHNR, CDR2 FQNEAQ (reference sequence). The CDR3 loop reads CASSLHMPTSAYEQYF. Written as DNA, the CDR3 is TGTGCCAGCAGCTTACATATGCCTACCTCGGCCTACGAGCAGTACTTC.

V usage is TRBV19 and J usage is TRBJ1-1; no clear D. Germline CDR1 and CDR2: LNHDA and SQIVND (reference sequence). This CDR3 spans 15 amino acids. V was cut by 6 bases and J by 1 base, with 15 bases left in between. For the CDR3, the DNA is TGTGCCAGTAGCCGAACTAGGGTAACGAACACTGAAGCTTTCTTT. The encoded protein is CASSRTRVTNTEAFF.

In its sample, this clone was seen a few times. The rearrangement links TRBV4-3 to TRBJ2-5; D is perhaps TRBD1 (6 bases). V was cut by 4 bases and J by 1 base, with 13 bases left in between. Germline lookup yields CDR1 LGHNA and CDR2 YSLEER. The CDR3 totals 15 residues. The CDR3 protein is CASSPRGGTQETQYF. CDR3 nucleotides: TGCGCCAGCAGCCCCCGAGGGGGTACCCAAGAGACCCAGTACTTC.

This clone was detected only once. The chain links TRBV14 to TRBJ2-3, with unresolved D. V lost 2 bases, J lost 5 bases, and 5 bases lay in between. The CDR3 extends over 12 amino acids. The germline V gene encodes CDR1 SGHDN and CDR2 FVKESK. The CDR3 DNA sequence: TGTGCCAGCAGCCAAACGAGAGATACGCAGTATTTT. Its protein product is CASSQTRDTQYF.

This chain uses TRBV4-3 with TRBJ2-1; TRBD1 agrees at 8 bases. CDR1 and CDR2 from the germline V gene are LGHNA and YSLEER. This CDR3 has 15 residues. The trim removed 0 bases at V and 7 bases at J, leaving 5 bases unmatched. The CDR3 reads CASSQERQGANEQFF. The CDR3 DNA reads TGCGCCAGCAGCCAAGAAAGGCAGGGGGCTAATGAGCAGTTCTTC.

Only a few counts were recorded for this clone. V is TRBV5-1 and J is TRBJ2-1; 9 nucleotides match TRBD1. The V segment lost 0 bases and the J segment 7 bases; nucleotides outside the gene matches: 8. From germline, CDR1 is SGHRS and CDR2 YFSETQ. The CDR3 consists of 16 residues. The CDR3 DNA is TGCGCCAGCAGCTTGGAGGGACAGGGTCCTGTTAATGAGCAGTTCTTC. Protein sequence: CASSLEGQGPVNEQFF.